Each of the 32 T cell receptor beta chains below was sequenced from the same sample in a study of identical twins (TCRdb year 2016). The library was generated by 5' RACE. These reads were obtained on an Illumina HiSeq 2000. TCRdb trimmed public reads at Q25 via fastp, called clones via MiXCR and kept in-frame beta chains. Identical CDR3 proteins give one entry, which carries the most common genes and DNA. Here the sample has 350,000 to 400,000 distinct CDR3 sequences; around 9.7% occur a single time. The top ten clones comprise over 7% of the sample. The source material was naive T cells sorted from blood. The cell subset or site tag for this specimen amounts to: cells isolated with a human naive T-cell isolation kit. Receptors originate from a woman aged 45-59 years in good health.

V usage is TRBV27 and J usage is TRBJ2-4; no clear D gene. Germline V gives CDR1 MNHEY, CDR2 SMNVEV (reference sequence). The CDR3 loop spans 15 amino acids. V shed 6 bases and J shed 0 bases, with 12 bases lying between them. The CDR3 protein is CASSPFDIAKNIQYF. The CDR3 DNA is TGTGCCAGCAGCCCCTTCGACATAGCCAAAAACATTCAGTACTTC.

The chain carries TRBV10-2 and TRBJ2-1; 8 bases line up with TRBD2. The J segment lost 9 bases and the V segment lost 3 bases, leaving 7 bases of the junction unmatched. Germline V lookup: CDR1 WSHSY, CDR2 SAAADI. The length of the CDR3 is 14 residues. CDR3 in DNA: TGCGCCAGCAGTGACGATCGCGGGAGGAGTGAGCAGTTCTTC. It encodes CASSDDRGRSEQFF.

CDR3 bases: TGTGCCAGCAGCCCACTTACTAGCGGGCTAAACAATGAGCAGTTCTTC. Its protein is CASSPLTSGLNNEQFF. The V gene is TRBV7-3, the J gene TRBJ2-1, with TRBD2 identical over 9 bases. The germline gives CDR1 SGHTA, CDR2 FQGTGA. The CDR3 is 16 amino acids. J was trimmed by 5 bases and V by 5 bases; bases with no gene match: 10.

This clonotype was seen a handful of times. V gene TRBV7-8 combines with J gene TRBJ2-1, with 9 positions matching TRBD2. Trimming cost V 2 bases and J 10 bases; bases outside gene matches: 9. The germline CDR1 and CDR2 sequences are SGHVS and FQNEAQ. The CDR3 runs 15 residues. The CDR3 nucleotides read TGTGCCAGCAGCTTATGGGTAGCGGGAGAGTCGGAGCAGTTCTTC. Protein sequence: CASSLWVAGESEQFF.

The CDR3 DNA reads TGCAGTGCTAGACGAGCGGGAGGACTCACAGATACGCAGTATTTT. It codes for CSARRAGGLTDTQYF. V gene TRBV20-1 combines with J gene TRBJ2-3; 9 nucleotides match TRBD2. The junction had 5 bases not matched to a gene; V was cut back by 2 bases and J by 2 bases. The germline V gene encodes CDR1 DFQATT and CDR2 SNEGSKA (reference sequence). There are 15 residues in the CDR3.

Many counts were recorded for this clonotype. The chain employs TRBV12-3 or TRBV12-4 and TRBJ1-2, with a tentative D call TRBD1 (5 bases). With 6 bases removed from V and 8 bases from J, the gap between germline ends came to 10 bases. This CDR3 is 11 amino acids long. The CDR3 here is CASSGGLGYTF. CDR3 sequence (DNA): TGTGCCAGCAGCGGGGGTTTAGGCTACACCTTC.

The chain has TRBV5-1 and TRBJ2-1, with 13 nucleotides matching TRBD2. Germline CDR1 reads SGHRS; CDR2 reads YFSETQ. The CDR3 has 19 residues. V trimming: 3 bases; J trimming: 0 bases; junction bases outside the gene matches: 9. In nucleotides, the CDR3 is TGCGCCAGCAGCTCCCGACTAGCGGGAGGTCCTAGCTCCTACAATGAGCAGTTCTTC. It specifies CASSSRLAGGPSSYNEQFF. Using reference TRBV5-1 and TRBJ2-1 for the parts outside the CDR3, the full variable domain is KAGVTQTPRYLIKTRGQQVTLSCSPISGHRSVSWYQQTPGQGLQFLFEYFSETQRNKGNFPGRFSGRQFSNSRSEMNVSTLELGDSALYLCASSSRLAGGPSSYNEQFFGPGTRLTVL.

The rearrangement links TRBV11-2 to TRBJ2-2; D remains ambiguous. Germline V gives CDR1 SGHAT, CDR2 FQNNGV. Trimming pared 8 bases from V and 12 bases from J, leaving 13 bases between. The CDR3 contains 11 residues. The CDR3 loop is CASAREQKLFF. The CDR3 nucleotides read TGTGCCAGCGCCAGAGAGCAGAAGCTGTTTTTT.

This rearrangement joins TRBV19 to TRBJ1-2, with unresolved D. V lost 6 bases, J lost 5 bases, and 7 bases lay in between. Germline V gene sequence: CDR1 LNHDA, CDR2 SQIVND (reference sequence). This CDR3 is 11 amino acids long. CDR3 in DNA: TGTGCCAGTAGGGTCGGATATGGCTACACCTTC. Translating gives CASRVGYGYTF.

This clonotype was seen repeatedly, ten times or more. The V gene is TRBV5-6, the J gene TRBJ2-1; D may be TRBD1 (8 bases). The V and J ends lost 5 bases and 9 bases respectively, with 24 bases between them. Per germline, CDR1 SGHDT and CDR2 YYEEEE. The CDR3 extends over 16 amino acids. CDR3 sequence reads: CASRSGQGGELGEQFF. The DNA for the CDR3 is TGTGCCAGCAGATCCGGACAGGGAGGGGAACTCGGTGAGCAGTTCTTC. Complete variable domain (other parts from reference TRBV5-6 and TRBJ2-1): DAGVTQSPTHLIKTRGQQVTLRCSPKSGHDTVSWYQQALGQGPQFIFQYYEEEERQRGNFPDRFSGHQFPNYSSELNVNALLLGDSALYLCASRSGQGGELGEQFFGPGTRLTVL.

The CDR3 sequence: CASSVPGTSTDTQYF. The CDR3 bases are TGTGCCAGCAGCGTACCCGGGACTAGCACAGATACGCAGTATTTT. This chain links TRBV3-1 with TRBJ2-3, with D maybe TRBD2 (6 bases). CDR1 and CDR2 from the germline V gene are LGHDT and YNNKEL (reference sequence). This CDR3 has 15 residues. The V gene lost 5 bases and the J gene lost 0 bases, with 12 bases spanning the gap.

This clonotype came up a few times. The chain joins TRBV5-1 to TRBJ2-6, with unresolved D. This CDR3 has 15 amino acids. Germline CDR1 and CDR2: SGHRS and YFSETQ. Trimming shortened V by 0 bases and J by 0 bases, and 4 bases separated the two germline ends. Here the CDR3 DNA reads TGCGCCAGCAGCTTGGCCGTCTCTGGGGCCAACGTCCTGACTTTC. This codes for CASSLAVSGANVLTF.

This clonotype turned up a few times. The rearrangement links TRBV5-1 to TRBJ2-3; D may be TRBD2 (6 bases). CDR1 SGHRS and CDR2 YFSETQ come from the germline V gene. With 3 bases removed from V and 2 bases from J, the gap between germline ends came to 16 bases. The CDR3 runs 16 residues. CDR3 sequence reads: CASSSGLWGDTDTQYF. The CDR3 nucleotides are TGCGCCAGCAGCTCGGGACTTTGGGGAGACACAGATACGCAGTATTTT.

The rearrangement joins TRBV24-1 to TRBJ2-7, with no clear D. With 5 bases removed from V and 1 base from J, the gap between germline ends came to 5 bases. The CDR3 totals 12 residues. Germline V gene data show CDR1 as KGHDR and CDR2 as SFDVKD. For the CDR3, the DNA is TGTGCCACCAGTGGCAGTTCCTACGAGCAGTACTTC. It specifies CATSGSSYEQYF.

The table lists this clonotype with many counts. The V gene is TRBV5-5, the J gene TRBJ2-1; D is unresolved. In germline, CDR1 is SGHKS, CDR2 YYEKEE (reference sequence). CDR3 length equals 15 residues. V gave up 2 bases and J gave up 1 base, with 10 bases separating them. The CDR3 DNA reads TGTGCCAGCAGCTTAATCCTGACGTCCTACAATGAGCAGTTCTTC. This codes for CASSLILTSYNEQFF.

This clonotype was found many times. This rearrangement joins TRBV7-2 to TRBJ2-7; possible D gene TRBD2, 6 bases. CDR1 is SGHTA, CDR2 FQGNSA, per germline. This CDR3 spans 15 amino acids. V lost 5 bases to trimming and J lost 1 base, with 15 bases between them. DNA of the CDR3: TGTGCCAGCAGCGAAGGGCGGGGCGCGTCCTACGAGCAGTACTTC. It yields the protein CASSEGRGASYEQYF.

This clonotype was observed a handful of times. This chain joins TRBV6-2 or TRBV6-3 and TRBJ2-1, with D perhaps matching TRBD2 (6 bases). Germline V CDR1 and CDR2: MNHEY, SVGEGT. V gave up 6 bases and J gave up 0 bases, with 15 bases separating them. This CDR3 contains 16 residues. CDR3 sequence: CASRDYQLPSYNEQFF. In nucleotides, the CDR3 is TGTGCCAGCAGGGACTATCAACTTCCCTCCTACAATGAGCAGTTCTTC.

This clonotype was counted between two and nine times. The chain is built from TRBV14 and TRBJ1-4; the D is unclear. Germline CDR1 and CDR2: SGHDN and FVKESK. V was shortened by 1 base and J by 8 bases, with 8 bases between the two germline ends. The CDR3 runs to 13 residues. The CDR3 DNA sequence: TGTGCCAGCAGCCAAGTGGCCTACGAAAAACTGTTTTTT. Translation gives CASSQVAYEKLFF.

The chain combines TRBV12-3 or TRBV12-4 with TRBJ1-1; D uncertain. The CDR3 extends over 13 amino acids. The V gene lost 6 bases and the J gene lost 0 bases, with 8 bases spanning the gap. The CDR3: CASRDGLNTEAFF. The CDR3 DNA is TGTGCCAGCAGGGACGGTTTGAACACTGAAGCTTTCTTT.

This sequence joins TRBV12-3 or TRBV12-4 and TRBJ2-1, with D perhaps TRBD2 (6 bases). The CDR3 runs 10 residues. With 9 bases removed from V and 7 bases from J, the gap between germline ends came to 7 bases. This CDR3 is CASGGNEQFF. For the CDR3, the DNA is TGTGCCAGTGGGGGGAATGAGCAGTTCTTC.

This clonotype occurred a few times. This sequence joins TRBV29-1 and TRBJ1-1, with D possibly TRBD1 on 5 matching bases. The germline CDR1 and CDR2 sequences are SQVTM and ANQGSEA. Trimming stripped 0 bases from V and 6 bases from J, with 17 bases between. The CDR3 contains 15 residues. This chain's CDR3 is CSVEDKGRIGPEAFF. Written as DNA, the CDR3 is TGCAGCGTTGAAGATAAGGGACGAATAGGCCCTGAAGCTTTCTTT.

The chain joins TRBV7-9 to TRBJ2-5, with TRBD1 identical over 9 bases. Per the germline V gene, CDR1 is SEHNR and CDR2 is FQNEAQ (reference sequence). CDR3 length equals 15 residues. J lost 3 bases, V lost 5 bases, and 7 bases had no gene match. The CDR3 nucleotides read TGTGCCAGCAGCCCGGGGACAGGGTTTGAAGAGACCCAGTACTTC. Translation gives CASSPGTGFEETQYF.

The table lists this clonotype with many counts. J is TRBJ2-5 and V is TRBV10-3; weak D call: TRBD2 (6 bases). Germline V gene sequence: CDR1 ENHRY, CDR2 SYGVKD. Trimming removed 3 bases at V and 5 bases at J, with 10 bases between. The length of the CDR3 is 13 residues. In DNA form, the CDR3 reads TGTGCCATCAGTGACTCAGGAGGGGAGACCCAGTACTTC. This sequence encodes CAISDSGGETQYF.

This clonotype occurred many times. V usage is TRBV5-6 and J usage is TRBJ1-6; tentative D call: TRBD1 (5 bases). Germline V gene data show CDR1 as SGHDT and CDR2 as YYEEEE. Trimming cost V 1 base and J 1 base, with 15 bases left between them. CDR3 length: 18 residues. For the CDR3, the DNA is TGTGCCAGCAGCTTGTATATTACGAGGACATCCTATAATTCACCCCTCCACTTT. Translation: CASSLYITRTSYNSPLHF. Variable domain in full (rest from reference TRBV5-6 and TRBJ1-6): DAGVTQSPTHLIKTRGQQVTLRCSPKSGHDTVSWYQQALGQGPQFIFQYYEEEERQRGNFPDRFSGHQFPNYSSELNVNALLLGDSALYLCASSLYITRTSYNSPLHFGNGTRLTVT.

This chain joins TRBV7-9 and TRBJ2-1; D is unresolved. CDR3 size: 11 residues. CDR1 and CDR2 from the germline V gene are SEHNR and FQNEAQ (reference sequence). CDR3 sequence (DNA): TGTGCTCACTGCACGTCCGGTGAGCAGTTCTTC. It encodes CAHCTSGEQFF.

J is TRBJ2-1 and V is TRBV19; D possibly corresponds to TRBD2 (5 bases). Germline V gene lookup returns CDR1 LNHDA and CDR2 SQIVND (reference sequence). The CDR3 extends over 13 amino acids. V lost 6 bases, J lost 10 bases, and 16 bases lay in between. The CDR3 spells CASREGSKREQFF. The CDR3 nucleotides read TGTGCCAGTAGAGAGGGATCCAAAAGGGAGCAGTTCTTC. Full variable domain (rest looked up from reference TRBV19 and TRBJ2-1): DGGITQSPKYLFRKEGQNVTLSCEQNLNHDAMYWYRQDPGQGLRLIYYSQIVNDFQKGDIAEGYSVSREKKESFPLTVTSAQKNPTAFYLCASREGSKREQFFGPGTRLTVL.

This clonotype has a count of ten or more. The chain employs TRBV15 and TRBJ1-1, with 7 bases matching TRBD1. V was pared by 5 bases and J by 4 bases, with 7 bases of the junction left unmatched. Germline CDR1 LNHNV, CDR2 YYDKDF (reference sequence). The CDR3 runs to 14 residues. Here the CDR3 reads CATSVQGVITEAFF. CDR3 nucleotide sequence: TGTGCCACCAGCGTTCAGGGGGTTATCACTGAAGCTTTCTTT.

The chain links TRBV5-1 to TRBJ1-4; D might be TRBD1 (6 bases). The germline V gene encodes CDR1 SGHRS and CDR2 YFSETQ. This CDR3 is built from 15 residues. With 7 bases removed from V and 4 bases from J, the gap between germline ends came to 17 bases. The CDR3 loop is CASRSRGQINEKLFF. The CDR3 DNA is TGCGCCAGCCGCTCCCGGGGGCAGATTAATGAAAAACTGTTTTTT.

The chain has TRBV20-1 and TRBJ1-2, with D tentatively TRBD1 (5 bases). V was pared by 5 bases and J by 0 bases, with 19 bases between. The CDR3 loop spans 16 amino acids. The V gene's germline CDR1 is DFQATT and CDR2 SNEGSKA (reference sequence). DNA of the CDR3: TGCAGTGCTCTCAGTCCAGGGCGGGGATCTAACTATGGCTACACCTTC. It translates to CSALSPGRGSNYGYTF.

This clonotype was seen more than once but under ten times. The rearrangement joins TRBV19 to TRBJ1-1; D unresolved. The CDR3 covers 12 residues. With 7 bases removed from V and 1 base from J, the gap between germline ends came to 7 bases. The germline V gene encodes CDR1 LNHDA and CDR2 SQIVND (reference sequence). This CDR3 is CASTLSNTEAFF. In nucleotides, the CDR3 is TGTGCCAGTACCCTATCGAACACTGAAGCTTTCTTT.

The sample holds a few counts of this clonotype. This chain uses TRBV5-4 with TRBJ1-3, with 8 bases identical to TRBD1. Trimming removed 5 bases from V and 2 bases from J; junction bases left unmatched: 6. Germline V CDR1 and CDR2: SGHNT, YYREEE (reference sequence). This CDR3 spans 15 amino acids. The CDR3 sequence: CASRLAGGPGNTIYF. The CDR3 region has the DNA TGTGCCAGCAGACTTGCAGGGGGCCCTGGAAACACCATATATTTT.

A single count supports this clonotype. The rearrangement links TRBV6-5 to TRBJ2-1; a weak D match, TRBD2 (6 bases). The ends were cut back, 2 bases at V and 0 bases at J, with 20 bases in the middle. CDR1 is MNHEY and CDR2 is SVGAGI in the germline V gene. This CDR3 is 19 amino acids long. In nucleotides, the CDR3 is TGTGCCAGCAGTTACGGGGGGAATTCACCCATTAGCTCCTACAATGAGCAGTTCTTC. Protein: CASSYGGNSPISSYNEQFF.